Below are 2 T cell receptor beta chains sequenced from a single sample in a study of neurological immune-mediated disorders. MiXCR was run by TCRdb on the 5' RACE reads, yielding one entry per CDR3 protein. Here the sample spans about 66,000 distinct CDR3 sequences, 3.5% to 5% being singletons. Sequencing input: PBMCs. These receptors came from a man aged 25-45 years with multiple sclerosis.

V usage is TRBV5-1 and J usage is TRBJ2-7; TRBD2 aligns across 13 bases. There are 16 residues in the CDR3. With 4 bases clipped from V and 3 bases from J, the junction kept 7 bases outside the gene matches. CDR1 and CDR2 (germline): SGHRS, YFSETQ. The CDR3 protein is CASSLGRTSGGYEQYF. The CDR3 bases are TGCGCCAGCAGCCTGGGGAGGACTAGCGGGGGCTACGAGCAGTACTTC.

This clonotype was seen at least ten times. The chain links TRBV5-1 to TRBJ2-1; the D is unclear. Germline CDR1 and CDR2: SGHRS and YFSETQ. CDR3 size: 11 residues. Trimming pared 0 bases from V and 10 bases from J, leaving 5 bases between. The CDR3: CASSLVGEQFF. CDR3 sequence (DNA): TGCGCCAGCAGCTTGGTCGGGGAGCAGTTCTTC.